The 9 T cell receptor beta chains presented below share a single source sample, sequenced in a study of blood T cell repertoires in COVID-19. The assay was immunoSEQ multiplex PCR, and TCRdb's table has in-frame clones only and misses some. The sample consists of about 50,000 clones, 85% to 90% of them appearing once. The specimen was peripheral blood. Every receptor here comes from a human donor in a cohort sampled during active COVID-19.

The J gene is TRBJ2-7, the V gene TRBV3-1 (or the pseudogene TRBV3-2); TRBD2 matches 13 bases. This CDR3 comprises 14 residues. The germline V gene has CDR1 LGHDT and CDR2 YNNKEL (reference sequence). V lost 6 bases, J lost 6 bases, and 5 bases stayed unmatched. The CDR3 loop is CASSFGLAGVEQYV. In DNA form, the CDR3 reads TGTGCCAGCAGTTTTGGACTAGCGGGAGTCGAGCAGTACGTC.

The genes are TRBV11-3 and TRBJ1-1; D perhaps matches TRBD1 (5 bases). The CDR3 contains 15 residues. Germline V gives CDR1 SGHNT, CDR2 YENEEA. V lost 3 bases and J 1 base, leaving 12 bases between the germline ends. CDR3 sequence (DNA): TGTGCCAGCAGCTTCACGGGGGTCGAGAACACTGAAGCTTTCTTT. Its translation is CASSFTGVENTEAFF. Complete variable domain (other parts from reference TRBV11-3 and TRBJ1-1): EAGVVQSPRYKIIEKKQPVAFWCNPISGHNTLYWYLQNLGQGPELLIRYENEEAVDDSQLPKDRFSAERLKGVDSTLKIQPAELGDSAVYLCASSFTGVENTEAFFGQGTRLTVV.

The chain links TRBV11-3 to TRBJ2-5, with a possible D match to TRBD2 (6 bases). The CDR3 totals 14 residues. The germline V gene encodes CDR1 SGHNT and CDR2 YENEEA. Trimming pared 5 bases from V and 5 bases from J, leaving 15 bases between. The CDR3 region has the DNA TGTGCCAGCAGCACGGAGGGGTTTAGGGAGACCCAGTACTTC. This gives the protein CASSTEGFRETQYF.

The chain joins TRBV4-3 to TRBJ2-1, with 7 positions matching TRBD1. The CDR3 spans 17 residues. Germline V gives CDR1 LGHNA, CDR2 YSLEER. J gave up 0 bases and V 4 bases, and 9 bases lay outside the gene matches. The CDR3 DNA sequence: TGCGCCAGCAGCCTAATAGGACAGGCCAGCTCCTACAATGAGCAGTTCTTC. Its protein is CASSLIGQASSYNEQFF.

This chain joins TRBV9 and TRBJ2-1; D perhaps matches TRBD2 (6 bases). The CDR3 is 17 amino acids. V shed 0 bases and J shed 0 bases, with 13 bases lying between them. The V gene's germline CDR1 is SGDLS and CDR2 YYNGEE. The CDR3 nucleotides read TGTGCCAGCAGCGTAGGCTCAGCGGGTAGCTCCTACAATGAGCAGTTCTTC. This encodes CASSVGSAGSSYNEQFF.

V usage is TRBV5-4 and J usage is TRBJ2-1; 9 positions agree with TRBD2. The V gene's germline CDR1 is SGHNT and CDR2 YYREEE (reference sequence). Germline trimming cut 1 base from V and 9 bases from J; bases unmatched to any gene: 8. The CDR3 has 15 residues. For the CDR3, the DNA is TGTGCCAGCAGCTTGTCGAGCGGGAGGCCGGGTGAGCAGTTCTTC. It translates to CASSLSSGRPGEQFF.

The CDR3 nucleotides are TGTGCCACCAGCAGAGACCGAGCGACTAGCACAGATACGCAGTATTTT. Protein product: CATSRDRATSTDTQYF. The chain couples TRBV15 to TRBJ2-3; D call uncertain. Germline assignment: CDR1 LNHNV and CDR2 YYDKDF (reference sequence). Trimming left V 0 bases short and J 0 bases short, with 10 bases between. This CDR3 has 16 amino acids. Full variable domain (missing parts from reference TRBV15 and TRBJ2-3): DAMVIQNPRYQVTQFGKPVTLSCSQTLNHNVMYWYQQKSSQAPKLLFHYYDKDFNNEADTPDNFQSRRPNTSFCFLDIRSPGLGDTAMYLCATSRDRATSTDTQYFGPGTRLTVL.

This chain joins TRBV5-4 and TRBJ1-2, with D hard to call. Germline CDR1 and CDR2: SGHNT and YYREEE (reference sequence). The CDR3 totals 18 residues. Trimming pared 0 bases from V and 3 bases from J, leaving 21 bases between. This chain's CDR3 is CASSLDPGSVRRYYGYTF. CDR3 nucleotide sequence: TGTGCCAGCAGCTTGGATCCGGGATCCGTCCGCAGATACTATGGCTACACCTTC.

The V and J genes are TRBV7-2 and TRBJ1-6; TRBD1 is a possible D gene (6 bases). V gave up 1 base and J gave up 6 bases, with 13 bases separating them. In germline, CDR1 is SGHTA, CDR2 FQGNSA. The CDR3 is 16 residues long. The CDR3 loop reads CASSLVWDIINSPLHF. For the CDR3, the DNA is TGTGCCAGCAGCTTAGTATGGGACATAATTAATTCACCCCTCCACTTT.